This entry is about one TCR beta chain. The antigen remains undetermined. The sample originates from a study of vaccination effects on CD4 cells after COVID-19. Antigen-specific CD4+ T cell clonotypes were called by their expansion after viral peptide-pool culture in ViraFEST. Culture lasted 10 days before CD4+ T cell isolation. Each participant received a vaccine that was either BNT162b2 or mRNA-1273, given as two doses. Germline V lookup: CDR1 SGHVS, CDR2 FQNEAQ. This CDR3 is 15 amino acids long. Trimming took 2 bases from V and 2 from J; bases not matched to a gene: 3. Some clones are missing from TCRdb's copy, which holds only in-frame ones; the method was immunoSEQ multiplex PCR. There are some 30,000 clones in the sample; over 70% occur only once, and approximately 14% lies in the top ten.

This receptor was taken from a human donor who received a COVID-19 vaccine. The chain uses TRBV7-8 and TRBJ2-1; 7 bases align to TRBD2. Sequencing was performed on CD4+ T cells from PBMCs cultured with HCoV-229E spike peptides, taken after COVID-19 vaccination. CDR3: CASSLRGRAYNEQFF. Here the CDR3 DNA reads TGTGCCAGCAGCTTACGAGGGAGGGCCTACAATGAGCAGTTCTTC.